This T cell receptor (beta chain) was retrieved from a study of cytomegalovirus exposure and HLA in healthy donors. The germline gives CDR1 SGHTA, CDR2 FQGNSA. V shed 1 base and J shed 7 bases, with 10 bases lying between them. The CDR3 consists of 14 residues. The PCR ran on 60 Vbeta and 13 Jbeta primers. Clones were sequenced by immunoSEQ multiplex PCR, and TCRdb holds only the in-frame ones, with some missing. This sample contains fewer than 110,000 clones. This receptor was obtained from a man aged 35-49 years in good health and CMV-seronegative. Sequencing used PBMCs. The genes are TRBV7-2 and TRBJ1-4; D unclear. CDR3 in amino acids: CASSLGGLGEKLFF. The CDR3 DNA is TGTGCCAGCAGCTTAGGAGGGTTGGGTGAAAAACTGTTTTTT.